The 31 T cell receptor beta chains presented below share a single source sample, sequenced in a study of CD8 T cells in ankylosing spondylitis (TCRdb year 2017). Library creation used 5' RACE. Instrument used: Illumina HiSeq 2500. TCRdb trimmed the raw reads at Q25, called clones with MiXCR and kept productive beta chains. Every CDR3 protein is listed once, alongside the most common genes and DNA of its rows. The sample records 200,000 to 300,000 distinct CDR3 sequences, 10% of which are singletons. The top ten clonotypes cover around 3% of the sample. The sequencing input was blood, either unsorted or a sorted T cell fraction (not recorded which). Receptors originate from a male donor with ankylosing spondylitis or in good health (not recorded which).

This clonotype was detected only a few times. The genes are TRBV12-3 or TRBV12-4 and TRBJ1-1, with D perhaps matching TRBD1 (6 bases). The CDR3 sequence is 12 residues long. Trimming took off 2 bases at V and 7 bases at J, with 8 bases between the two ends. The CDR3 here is CASSLTRGEAFF. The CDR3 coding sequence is TGTGCCAGCAGTTTAACCAGGGGTGAAGCTTTCTTT.

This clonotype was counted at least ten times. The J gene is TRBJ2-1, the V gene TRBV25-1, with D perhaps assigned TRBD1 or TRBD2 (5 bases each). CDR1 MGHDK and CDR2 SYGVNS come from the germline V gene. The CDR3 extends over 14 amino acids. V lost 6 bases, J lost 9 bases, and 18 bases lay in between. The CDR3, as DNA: TGTGCCAGCAGGGGTAGGACCCCTGGGGGTGAGCAGTTCTTC. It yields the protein CASRGRTPGGEQFF.

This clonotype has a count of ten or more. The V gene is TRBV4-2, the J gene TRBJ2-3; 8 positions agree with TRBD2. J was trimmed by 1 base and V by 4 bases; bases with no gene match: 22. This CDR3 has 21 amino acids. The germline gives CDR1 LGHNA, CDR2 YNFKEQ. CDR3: CASSPTGGVSMKREGTDTQYF. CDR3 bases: TGTGCCAGCAGCCCAACGGGGGGGGTGTCGATGAAGCGCGAAGGCACAGATACGCAGTATTTT.

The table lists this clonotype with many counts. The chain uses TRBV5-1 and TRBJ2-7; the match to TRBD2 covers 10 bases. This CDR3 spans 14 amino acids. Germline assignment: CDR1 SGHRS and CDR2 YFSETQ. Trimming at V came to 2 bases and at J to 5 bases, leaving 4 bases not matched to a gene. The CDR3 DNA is TGCGCCAGCAGCTTTACTAGCGGGACCGACGAGCAGTACTTC. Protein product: CASSFTSGTDEQYF.

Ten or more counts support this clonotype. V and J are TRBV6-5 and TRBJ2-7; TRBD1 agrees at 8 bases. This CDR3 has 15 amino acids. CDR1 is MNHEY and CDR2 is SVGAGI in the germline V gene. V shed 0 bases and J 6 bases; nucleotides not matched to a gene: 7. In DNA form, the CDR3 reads TGTGCCAGCAGTTACTCAAGACAGGGGTGGGGCGAGCAGTACTTC. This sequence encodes CASSYSRQGWGEQYF.

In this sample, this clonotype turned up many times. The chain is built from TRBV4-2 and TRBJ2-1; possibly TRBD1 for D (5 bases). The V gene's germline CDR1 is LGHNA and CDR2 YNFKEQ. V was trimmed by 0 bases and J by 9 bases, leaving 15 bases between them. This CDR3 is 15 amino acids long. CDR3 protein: CASSQDPREGIEQFF. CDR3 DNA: TGTGCCAGCAGCCAAGATCCCAGGGAAGGGATTGAGCAGTTCTTC.

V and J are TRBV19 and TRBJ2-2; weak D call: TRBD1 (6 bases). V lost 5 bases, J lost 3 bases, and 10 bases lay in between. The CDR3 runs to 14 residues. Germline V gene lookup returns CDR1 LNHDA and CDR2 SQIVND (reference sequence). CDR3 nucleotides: TGTGCCAGTAGTGTCTACAGGGACACCGGGGAGCTGTTTTTT. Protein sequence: CASSVYRDTGELFF. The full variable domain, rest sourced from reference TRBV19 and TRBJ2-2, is DGGITQSPKYLFRKEGQNVTLSCEQNLNHDAMYWYRQDPGQGLRLIYYSQIVNDFQKGDIAEGYSVSREKKESFPLTVTSAQKNPTAFYLCASSVYRDTGELFFGEGSRLTVL.

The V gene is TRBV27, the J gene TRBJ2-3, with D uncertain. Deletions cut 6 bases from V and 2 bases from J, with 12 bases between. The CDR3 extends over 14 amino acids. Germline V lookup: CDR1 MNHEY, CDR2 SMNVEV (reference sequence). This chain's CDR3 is CASRPSWTTDTQYF. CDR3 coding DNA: TGTGCCAGCAGGCCCTCATGGACCACAGATACGCAGTATTTT.

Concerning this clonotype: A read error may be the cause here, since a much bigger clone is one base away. The CDR3 DNA is TGTGTCAGCAGCCCTCCGGGACAGGGCCACTATGGCTACACCTTC. Translating gives CVSSPPGQGHYGYTF. The chain combines TRBV7-9 with TRBJ1-2; 9 bases fit TRBD1. CDR3 size: 15 residues. Germline CDR1 and CDR2: SEHNR and FQNEAQ (reference sequence).

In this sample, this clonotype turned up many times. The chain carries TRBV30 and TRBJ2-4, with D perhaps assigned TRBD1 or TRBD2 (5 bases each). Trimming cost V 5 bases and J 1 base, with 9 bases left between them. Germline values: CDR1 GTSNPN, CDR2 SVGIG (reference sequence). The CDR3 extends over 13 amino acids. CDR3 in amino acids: CAWSRDAKNIQYF. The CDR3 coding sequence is TGTGCCTGGTCCCGGGACGCCAAAAACATTCAGTACTTC. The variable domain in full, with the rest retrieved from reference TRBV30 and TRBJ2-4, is SQTIHQWPATLVQPVGSPLSLECTVEGTSNPNLYWYRQAAGRGLQLLFYSVGIGQISSEVPQNLSASRPQDRQFILSSKKLLLSDSGFYLCAWSRDAKNIQYFGAGTRLSVL.

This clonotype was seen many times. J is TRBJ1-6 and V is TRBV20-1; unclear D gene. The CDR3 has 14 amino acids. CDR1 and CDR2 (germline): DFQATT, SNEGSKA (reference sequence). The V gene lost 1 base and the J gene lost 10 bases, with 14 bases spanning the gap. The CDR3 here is CSARAGMGESPLHF. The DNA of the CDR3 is TGCAGTGCTAGAGCGGGGATGGGAGAATCACCCCTCCACTTT.

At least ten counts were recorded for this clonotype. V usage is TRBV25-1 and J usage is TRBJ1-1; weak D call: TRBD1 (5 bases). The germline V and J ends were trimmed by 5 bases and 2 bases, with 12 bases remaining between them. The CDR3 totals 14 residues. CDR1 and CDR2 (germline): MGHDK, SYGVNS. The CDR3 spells CASSTPGFNTEAFF. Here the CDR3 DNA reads TGTGCCAGCAGTACTCCAGGGTTTAACACTGAAGCTTTCTTT.

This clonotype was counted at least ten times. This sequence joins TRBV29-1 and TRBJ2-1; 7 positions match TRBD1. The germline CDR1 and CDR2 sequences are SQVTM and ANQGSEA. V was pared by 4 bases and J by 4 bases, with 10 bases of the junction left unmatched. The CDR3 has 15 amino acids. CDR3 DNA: TGCAGCGTTGTTTCGTACGGACAGGTTTACAATGAGCAGTTCTTC. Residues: CSVVSYGQVYNEQFF.

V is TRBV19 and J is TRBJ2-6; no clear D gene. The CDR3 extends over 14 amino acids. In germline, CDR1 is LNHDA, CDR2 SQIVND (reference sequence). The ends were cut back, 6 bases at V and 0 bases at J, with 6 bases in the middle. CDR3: CASRPDSGANVLTF. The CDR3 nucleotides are TGTGCCAGTAGACCGGACTCTGGGGCCAACGTCCTGACTTTC.

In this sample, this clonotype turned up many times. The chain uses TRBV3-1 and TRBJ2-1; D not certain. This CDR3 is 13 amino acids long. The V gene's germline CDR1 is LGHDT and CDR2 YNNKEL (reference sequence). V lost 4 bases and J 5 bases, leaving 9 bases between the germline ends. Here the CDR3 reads CASSPTTNNEQFF. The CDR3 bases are TGTGCCAGCAGCCCTACCACTAACAATGAGCAGTTCTTC.

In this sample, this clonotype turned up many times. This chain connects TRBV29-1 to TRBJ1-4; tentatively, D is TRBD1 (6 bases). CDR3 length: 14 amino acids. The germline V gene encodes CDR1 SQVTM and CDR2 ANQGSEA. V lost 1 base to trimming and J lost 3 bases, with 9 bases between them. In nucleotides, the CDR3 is TGCAGCGTTGAAGTTCCAGGGGCTAATGAAAAACTGTTTTTT. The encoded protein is CSVEVPGANEKLFF.

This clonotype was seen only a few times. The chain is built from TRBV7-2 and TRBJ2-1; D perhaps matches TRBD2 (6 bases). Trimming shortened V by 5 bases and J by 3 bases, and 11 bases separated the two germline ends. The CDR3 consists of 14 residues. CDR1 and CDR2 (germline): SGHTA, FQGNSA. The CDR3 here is CASSLGGVYNEQFF. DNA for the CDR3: TGTGCCAGCAGCCTCGGCGGGGTCTACAATGAGCAGTTCTTC.

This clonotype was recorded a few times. CDR3 sequence reads: CAWSVPDTRRDTQYF. Here the CDR3 DNA reads TGTGCCTGGAGTGTACCGGACACCCGGAGGGATACGCAGTATTTT. V usage is TRBV30 and J usage is TRBJ2-3, with D possibly called TRBD1 or TRBD2 (5 bases each). This CDR3 region has 15 residues. Germline lookup yields CDR1 GTSNPN and CDR2 SVGIG (reference sequence). The V end lost 0 bases, the J end lost 6 bases, and 16 bases lay between the germline ends.

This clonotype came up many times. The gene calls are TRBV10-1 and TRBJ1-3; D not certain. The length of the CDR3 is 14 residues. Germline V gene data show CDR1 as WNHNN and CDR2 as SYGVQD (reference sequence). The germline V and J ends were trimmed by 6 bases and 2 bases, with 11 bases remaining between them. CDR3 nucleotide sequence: TGCGCCAGCAGGGGAACGGGAACTGGAAACACCATATATTTT. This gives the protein CASRGTGTGNTIYF.

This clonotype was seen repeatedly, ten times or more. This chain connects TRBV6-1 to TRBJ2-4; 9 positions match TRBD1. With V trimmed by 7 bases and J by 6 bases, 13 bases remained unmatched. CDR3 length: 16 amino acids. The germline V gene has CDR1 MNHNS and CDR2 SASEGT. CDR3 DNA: TGTGCCAGCACGGACAGGGGCTTTCAGTATTTAAACATTCAGTACTTC. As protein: CASTDRGFQYLNIQYF.

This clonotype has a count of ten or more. The CDR3 sequence: CASSPLPGQGSVDEQFF. The DNA for the CDR3 is TGTGCCAGCAGCCCACTTCCGGGACAGGGGTCCGTCGATGAGCAGTTCTTC. V and J are TRBV12-3 or TRBV12-4 and TRBJ2-1; 10 bases are a match to TRBD1. The CDR3 totals 17 residues. Germline trimming cut 6 bases from V and 8 bases from J; bases unmatched to any gene: 16.

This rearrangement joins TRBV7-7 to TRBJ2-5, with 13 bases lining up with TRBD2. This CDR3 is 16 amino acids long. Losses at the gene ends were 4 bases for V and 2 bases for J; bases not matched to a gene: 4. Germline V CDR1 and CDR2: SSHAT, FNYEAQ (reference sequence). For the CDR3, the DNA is TGTGCCAGCAGCTCCGGGACTAGCGGGAATCAAGAGACCCAGTACTTC. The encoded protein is CASSSGTSGNQETQYF.

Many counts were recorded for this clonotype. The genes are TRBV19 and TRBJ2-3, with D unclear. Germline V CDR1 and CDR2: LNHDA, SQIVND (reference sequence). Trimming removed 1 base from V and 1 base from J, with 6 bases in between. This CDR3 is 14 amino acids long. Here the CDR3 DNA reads TGTGCCAGTAGTATAGCAAAAGGCACAGATACGCAGTATTTT. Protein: CASSIAKGTDTQYF.

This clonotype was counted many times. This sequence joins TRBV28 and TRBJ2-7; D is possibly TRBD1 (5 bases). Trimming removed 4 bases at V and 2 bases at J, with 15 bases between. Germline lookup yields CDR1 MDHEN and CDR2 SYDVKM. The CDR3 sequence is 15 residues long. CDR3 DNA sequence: TGTGCCAGCAGTTCCGCCCAGGGTGGGGCCTACGAGCAGTACTTC. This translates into CASSSAQGGAYEQYF.

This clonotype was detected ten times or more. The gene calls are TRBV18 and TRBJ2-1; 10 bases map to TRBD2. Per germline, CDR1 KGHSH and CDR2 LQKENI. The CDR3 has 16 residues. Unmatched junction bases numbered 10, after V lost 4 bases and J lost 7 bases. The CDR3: CASSLQKAGGQNEQFF. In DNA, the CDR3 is TGTGCCAGCTCACTTCAAAAAGCGGGGGGGCAGAATGAGCAGTTCTTC.

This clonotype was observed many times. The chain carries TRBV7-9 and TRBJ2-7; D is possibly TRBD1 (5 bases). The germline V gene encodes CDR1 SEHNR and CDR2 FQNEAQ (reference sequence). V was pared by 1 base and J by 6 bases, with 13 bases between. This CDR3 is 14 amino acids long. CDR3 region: CASSLDVPGAEQYF. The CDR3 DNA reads TGTGCCAGCAGCTTAGATGTCCCTGGGGCCGAGCAGTACTTC.

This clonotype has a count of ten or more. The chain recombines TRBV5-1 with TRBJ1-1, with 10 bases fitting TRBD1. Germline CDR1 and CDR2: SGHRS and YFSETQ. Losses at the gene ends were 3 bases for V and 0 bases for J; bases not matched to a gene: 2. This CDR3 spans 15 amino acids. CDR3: CASSWGTGVNTEAFF. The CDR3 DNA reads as TGCGCCAGCAGCTGGGGGACAGGGGTGAACACTGAAGCTTTCTTT.

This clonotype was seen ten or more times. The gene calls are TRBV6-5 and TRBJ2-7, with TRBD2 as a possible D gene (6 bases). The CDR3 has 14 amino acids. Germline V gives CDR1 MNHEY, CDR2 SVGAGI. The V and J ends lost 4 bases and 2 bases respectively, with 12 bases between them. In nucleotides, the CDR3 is TGTGCCAGCAGTTTGACGGGGGAAGCCTACGAGCAGTACTTC. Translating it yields CASSLTGEAYEQYF.

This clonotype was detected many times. CDR3 protein: CASSERKNTEAFF. The CDR3 bases are TGTGCCAGCAGTGAAAGGAAGAACACTGAAGCTTTCTTT. The gene calls are TRBV25-1 and TRBJ1-1; D gene ambiguous. Deletions cut 2 bases from V and 1 base from J, with 5 bases between. The CDR3 loop spans 13 amino acids. Germline values: CDR1 MGHDK, CDR2 SYGVNS.

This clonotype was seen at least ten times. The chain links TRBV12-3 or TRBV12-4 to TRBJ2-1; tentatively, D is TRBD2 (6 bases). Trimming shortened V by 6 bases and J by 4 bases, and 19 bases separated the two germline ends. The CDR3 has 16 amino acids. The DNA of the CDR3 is TGTGCCAGCAGCGGGTACAGCGTCGGAGGGTACAATGAGCAGTTCTTC. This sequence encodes CASSGYSVGGYNEQFF.

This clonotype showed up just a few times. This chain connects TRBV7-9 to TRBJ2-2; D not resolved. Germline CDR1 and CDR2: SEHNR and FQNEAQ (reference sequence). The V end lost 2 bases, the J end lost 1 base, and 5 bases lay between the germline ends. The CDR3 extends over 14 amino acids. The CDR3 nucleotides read TGTGCCAGCAGCTTAATACGGAACACCGGGGAGCTGTTTTTT. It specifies CASSLIRNTGELFF.